These 21 T cell receptor beta chains were sequenced from one sample in a study of immune evolution from preneoplasia to lung adenocarcinoma. TCRdb's copy holds only in-frame clones and misses some; the assay was immunoSEQ multiplex PCR. The top ten clones hold around 6.5% of a sample with over 30,000 clones, 60% to 75% of them seen once. Sequencing input: FFPE invasive lung adenocarcinoma tissue. The receptors were gathered from a person between 55 and 69 years old with lung adenocarcinoma.

The chain couples TRBV28 to TRBJ1-2; no firm D call. V was shortened by 6 bases and J by 2 bases, with 7 bases between the two germline ends. The CDR3 contains 12 residues. Germline CDR1 MDHEN, CDR2 SYDVKM. This CDR3 is CASSSVNYGYTF. The DNA of the CDR3 is TGTGCCAGCAGCTCAGTGAACTATGGCTACACCTTC.

The chain links TRBV18 to TRBJ1-1, with D perhaps matching TRBD1 (5 bases). The CDR3 has 14 amino acids. V lost 1 base and J lost 4, with 10 bases in between. The germline V gene has CDR1 KGHSH and CDR2 LQKENI. The CDR3 protein is CASSPLEGTTEAFF. CDR3 in DNA: TGTGCCAGCTCACCACTAGAAGGGACCACTGAAGCTTTCTTT.

This chain connects TRBV18 to TRBJ2-2, with D possibly being TRBD1 or TRBD2 (5 bases each). The germline V and J ends were trimmed by 3 bases and 2 bases, with 7 bases remaining between them. Per germline, CDR1 KGHSH and CDR2 LQKENI. The CDR3 has 14 amino acids. In DNA form, the CDR3 reads TGTGCCAGCTCACCCGGGGACAACACCGGGGAGCTGTTTTTT. This codes for CASSPGDNTGELFF.

J is TRBJ2-1 and V is TRBV27, with 9 bases matching TRBD1. The V segment lost 2 bases and the J segment 2 bases; nucleotides outside the gene matches: 16. This CDR3 contains 20 residues. CDR1 MNHEY and CDR2 SMNVEV come from the germline V gene (reference sequence). The CDR3 protein is CASSLHVGTGYERTYNEQFF. CDR3 in DNA: TGTGCCAGCAGTTTACACGTCGGGACAGGGTACGAGAGAACCTACAATGAGCAGTTCTTC.

The chain carries TRBV30 and TRBJ1-2; TRBD1 agrees at 10 bases. The V and J ends lost 7 bases and 11 bases, in that order; junction bases with no gene match: 7. This CDR3 is 11 amino acids long. CDR1 is GTSNPN and CDR2 is SVGIG in the germline V gene (reference sequence). As DNA, the CDR3 is TGTGCCTCCCGGGACAGGGGAGAATACACCTTC. Translation: CASRDRGEYTF.

The rearrangement uses TRBV28 and TRBJ2-1; 7 bases line up with TRBD2. The junction had 8 bases not matched to a gene; V was cut back by 5 bases and J by 7 bases. The CDR3 spans 14 residues. In germline, CDR1 is MDHEN, CDR2 SYDVKM. CDR3 coding DNA: TGTGCCAGCAGTGTCCATTCCGGGAGGAATGAGCAGTTCTTC. This gives the protein CASSVHSGRNEQFF.

Concerning this clone: Other DNA sequences in the sample encode the same CDR3. CDR3 protein: CASSLDRVSEQYF. The CDR3 bases are TGTGCCAGCAGCTTGGACAGGGTTAGTGAGCAGTATTTT. The chain carries TRBV5-4 and TRBJ2-3; D is possibly TRBD1 (6 bases). V was trimmed by 0 bases and J by 11 bases, leaving 13 bases between them. The germline V gene encodes CDR1 SGHNT and CDR2 YYREEE (reference sequence). The CDR3 sequence is 13 residues long.

This chain joins TRBV7-2 and TRBJ2-7; D is unclear. This CDR3 is 15 amino acids long. Germline CDR1 and CDR2: SGHTA and FQGNSA. The germline V and J ends were trimmed by 5 bases and 2 bases, with 16 bases remaining between them. This chain's CDR3 is CASSPTPGPAYEQYF. CDR3 sequence (DNA): TGTGCCAGCAGCCCAACCCCGGGCCCCGCCTACGAGCAGTACTTC.

The chain has TRBV7-3 and TRBJ2-7; a weak D match, TRBD2 (5 bases). The V end lost 2 bases, the J end lost 3 bases, and 8 bases lay between the germline ends. This CDR3 region has 13 residues. The V gene's germline CDR1 is SGHTA and CDR2 FQGTGA. CDR3 nucleotide sequence: TGTGCCAGCAGCTTAGGACGGGGCTACGAGCAGTACTTC. Its translation: CASSLGRGYEQYF.

In its sample, this clone was seen a few times. The CDR3 region is CASRLRGGGNTIYF. In DNA, the CDR3 is TGTGCCAGCAGATTAAGGGGGGGTGGAAACACCATATATTTT. The chain recombines TRBV6-6 with TRBJ1-3, with a tentative D call TRBD1 (6 bases). Trimming removed 6 bases at V and 3 bases at J, with 12 bases between. The germline gives CDR1 MNHNY, CDR2 SVGAGI (reference sequence). The CDR3 runs 14 residues.

This chain links TRBV6-6 with TRBJ1-1; 9 bases are a match to TRBD1. The CDR3 covers 14 residues. CDR1 is MNHNY, CDR2 SVGAGI, per germline (reference sequence). J gave up 7 bases and V 0 bases, and 3 bases lay outside the gene matches. The CDR3 sequence is CASSYSADRGEAFF. The CDR3 nucleotides are TGTGCCAGCAGTTACTCGGCGGACAGGGGTGAAGCTTTCTTT.

This clone was counted between two and nine times. The chain joins TRBV11-2 to TRBJ2-1, with a possible D match to TRBD1 (8 bases). Germline V CDR1 and CDR2: SGHAT, FQNNGV. V shed 6 bases and J shed 2 bases, with 17 bases lying between them. The CDR3 loop spans 16 amino acids. The CDR3 coding sequence is TGTGCCAGCAGGTCATACAGGGGGGGCACCTACAATGAGCAGTTCTTC. The encoded protein is CASRSYRGGTYNEQFF.

This clone showed up just a few times. V and J are TRBV28 and TRBJ2-1, with 16 nucleotides matching TRBD2. The trim removed 5 bases at V and 5 bases at J, leaving 12 bases unmatched. The CDR3 sequence is 19 residues long. Per the germline V gene, CDR1 is MDHEN and CDR2 is SYDVKM. CDR3 amino acids: CASSITGTSGREPDNEQFF. In DNA form, the CDR3 reads TGTGCCAGCAGTATAACCGGGACTAGCGGGAGGGAGCCGGACAATGAGCAGTTCTTC.

The chain is built from TRBV7-3 and TRBJ2-1; the match to TRBD1 covers 9 bases. Germline CDR1 SGHTA, CDR2 FQGTGA. This CDR3 comprises 15 residues. J gave up 8 bases and V 4 bases, and 9 bases lay outside the gene matches. The CDR3 spells CASSSKTGGVHEQFF. The CDR3 DNA is TGTGCCAGCAGCTCCAAGACAGGGGGAGTTCATGAGCAGTTCTTC. The full variable domain, with the rest looked up from reference TRBV7-3 and TRBJ2-1, is GAGVSQTPSNKVTEKGKYVELRCDPISGHTALYWYRQSLGQGPEFLIYFQGTGAADDSGLPNDRFFAVRPEGSVSTLKIQRTERGDSAVYLCASSSKTGGVHEQFFGPGTRLTVL.

This clone occurred once. This chain connects TRBV19 to TRBJ1-3; D gene uncertain. Trimming shortened V by 3 bases and J by 2 bases, and 5 bases separated the two germline ends. From germline, CDR1 is LNHDA and CDR2 SQIVND (reference sequence). CDR3 length equals 13 residues. The CDR3 DNA is TGTGCCAGTAGTATTAGAACTGGAAACACCATATATTTT. This gives the protein CASSIRTGNTIYF.

This clone has more than one count but fewer than ten. The chain couples TRBV5-6 to TRBJ1-5, with a weak D call TRBD1 (6 bases). The CDR3 consists of 15 residues. V was pared by 5 bases and J by 0 bases, with 12 bases between. Germline assignment: CDR1 SGHDT and CDR2 YYEEEE. The DNA for the CDR3 is TGTGCCAGCAGTCGGGGGGGGCTTAGCAATCAGCCCCAGCATTTT. It translates to CASSRGGLSNQPQHF.

The V call is TRBV19, the J call TRBJ1-1, with D unclear. Germline-derived CDR1 and CDR2 are LNHDA and SQIVND (reference sequence). The CDR3 length is 14 residues. V was trimmed by 3 bases and J by 3 bases, leaving 11 bases between them. DNA of the CDR3: TGTGCCAGTAGTATTGTTGGGCGGGACACTGAAGCTTTCTTT. This codes for CASSIVGRDTEAFF.

The chain recombines TRBV27 with TRBJ1-2; possibly TRBD1 for D (6 bases). CDR1 is MNHEY and CDR2 is SMNVEV in the germline V gene (reference sequence). V lost 2 bases and J 5 bases, leaving 9 bases between the germline ends. CDR3 size: 13 residues. CDR3 residues: CASSLEQGYGYTF. CDR3 sequence (DNA): TGTGCCAGCAGTTTAGAACAGGGTTATGGCTACACCTTC.

This clone was counted a single time. The V and J genes are TRBV7-8 and TRBJ1-1; perhaps TRBD1 as D (5 bases). Trimming cost V 2 bases and J 3 bases, with 7 bases left between them. The CDR3 length is 13 residues. CDR1 SGHVS and CDR2 FQNEAQ come from the germline V gene. CDR3: CASSLFRDTEAFF. CDR3 bases: TGTGCCAGCAGCTTATTCAGGGACACTGAAGCTTTCTTT.

V and J are TRBV6-5 and TRBJ1-1; D gene ambiguous. The V gene's germline CDR1 is MNHEY and CDR2 SVGAGI. Trimming removed 0 bases at V and 5 bases at J, with 10 bases between. The CDR3 length is 14 residues. CDR3 loop: CASSYSFGRTEAFF. CDR3 nucleotides: TGTGCCAGCAGTTACTCCTTTGGGAGGACTGAAGCTTTCTTT.

This chain links TRBV28 with TRBJ2-5; D is perhaps TRBD2 (5 bases). Trimming left V 4 bases short and J 5 bases short, with 14 bases between. The CDR3 is made up of 14 amino acids. Germline V gene sequence: CDR1 MDHEN, CDR2 SYDVKM. The CDR3 reads CASSSPTREETQYF. CDR3 nucleotide sequence: TGTGCCAGCAGTTCCCCGACAAGGGAGGAGACCCAGTACTTC.